The 17 T cell receptor beta chains listed next were all sequenced from one sample in a study of control samples from healthy donors and cancer patients. TCRdb's copy holds only in-frame clones and misses some; the assay was immunoSEQ multiplex PCR. Among some 71,000 clones listed, 75% to 95% were seen once. The sample consisted of PBMCs. The receptor set was obtained from a woman aged 45 to 65 with colorectal cancer.

This clone was recorded only once. At one of its ends the junction is not consistent with the germline gene, which may arise from a read error. J is TRBJ1-1 and V is TRBV7-7, with D hard to call. Per the germline V gene, CDR1 is SSHAT and CDR2 is FNYEAQ (reference sequence). The CDR3 is 13 amino acids. The CDR3 loop reads CASSSRKDTEAFF. The CDR3 DNA reads as TGTGCTAGCAGCTCCAGGAAAGACACTGAAGCTTTCTTT.

Turning to this clone: The same CDR3 is also encoded by other DNA sequences in this sample. The chain employs TRBV5-8 and TRBJ1-3; TRBD1 matches at 7 bases. This CDR3 spans 15 amino acids. The V gene end was trimmed by 5 bases and the J gene end by 2 bases; junction bases not matched to a gene: 7. Germline CDR1 and CDR2: SGHTS and YDEGEE. The CDR3 spells CASSSDRVPGNTIYF. The CDR3 coding sequence is TGTGCCAGCAGTTCCGACAGGGTTCCTGGAAACACCATATATTTT.

The V and J genes are TRBV30 and TRBJ2-2, with TRBD1 matching over 7 bases. Looked up from germline, CDR1 is GTSNPN and CDR2 is SVGIG (reference sequence). V shed 7 bases and J 5 bases; nucleotides not matched to a gene: 13. The CDR3 contains 15 residues. This CDR3 reads CASPLFTGDTGELFF. CDR3 sequence (DNA): TGTGCCTCGCCGCTCTTTACAGGGGATACCGGGGAGCTGTTTTTT.

The chain is built from TRBV6-1 and TRBJ1-3; TRBD1 matches at 8 bases. V was pared by 4 bases and J by 0 bases, with 5 bases of the junction left unmatched. The V gene's germline CDR1 is MNHNS and CDR2 SASEGT. The CDR3 totals 16 residues. The DNA for the CDR3 is TGTGCCAGCAGTGTGACAGGGGCCGACTCTGGAAACACCATATATTTT. Translation gives CASSVTGADSGNTIYF.

The rearrangement uses TRBV27 and TRBJ1-5; 7 nucleotides agree with TRBD1. V trimming: 2 bases; J trimming: 6 bases; junction bases outside the gene matches: 7. The CDR3 runs to 15 residues. Germline-derived CDR1 and CDR2 are MNHEY and SMNVEV (reference sequence). The CDR3 DNA reads as TGTGCCAGCAGTTTAGGAAGGGGGCGCGGTCAGCCCCAGCATTTT. It encodes CASSLGRGRGQPQHF.

The chain has TRBV7-3 and TRBJ1-1, with D unresolved. The CDR3 is made up of 15 amino acids. Germline V CDR1 and CDR2: SGHTA, FQGTGA. V lost 4 bases to trimming and J lost 1 base, with 13 bases between them. CDR3 protein: CASSSRGVGNTEAFF. CDR3 DNA: TGTGCCAGCAGCTCCCGCGGGGTTGGGAACACTGAAGCTTTCTTT.

The chain employs TRBV13 and TRBJ1-6; D remains unclear. The ends were cut back, 5 bases at V and 9 bases at J, with 8 bases in the middle. CDR1 and CDR2 from the germline V gene are PRHDT and FYEKMQ (reference sequence). This CDR3 is 12 amino acids long. The CDR3, as DNA: TGTGCCAGCAGCCAATGGCTTTCACCCCTCCACTTT. As protein: CASSQWLSPLHF. The variable domain in full, completed from reference TRBV13 and TRBJ1-6, reads AAGVIQSPRHLIKEKRETATLKCYPIPRHDTVYWYQQGPGQDPQFLISFYEKMQSDKGSIPDRFSAQQFSDYHSELNMSSLELGDSALYFCASSQWLSPLHFGNGTRLTVT.

V usage is TRBV10-3 and J usage is TRBJ1-1, with 7 bases fitting TRBD1. Germline V gene sequence: CDR1 ENHRY, CDR2 SYGVKD. This CDR3 is built from 13 residues. V trimming: 10 bases; J trimming: 4 bases; junction bases outside the gene matches: 9. The CDR3 loop reads CATVTGEGTEAFF. DNA for the CDR3: TGTGCCACCGTAACAGGGGAAGGCACTGAAGCTTTCTTT.

The chain links TRBV27 to TRBJ2-7; maybe TRBD2 (5 bases). V lost 2 bases and J 5 bases, leaving 13 bases between the germline ends. In germline, CDR1 is MNHEY, CDR2 SMNVEV (reference sequence). The CDR3 covers 14 residues. The CDR3 coding sequence is TGTGCCAGCAGTTTAGACTACCGGGTCCACGAGCAGTACTTC. As protein: CASSLDYRVHEQYF.

The V call is TRBV5-1, the J call TRBJ1-4; 7 nucleotides align to TRBD1. CDR1 is SGHRS, CDR2 YFSETQ, per germline. The length of the CDR3 is 16 residues. V lost 0 bases, J lost 8 bases, and 10 bases stayed unmatched. The CDR3 DNA follows: TGCGCCAGCAGCTTGGTGCAACAGGGGCGGAGAGAAAAACTGTTTTTT. It codes for CASSLVQQGRREKLFF.

The chain couples TRBV23-1 to TRBJ2-7, with D perhaps TRBD1 (6 bases). TRBV23-1 qualifies as an ORF whose function is uncertain. CDR3 size: 16 residues. V was shortened by 3 bases and J by 0 bases, with 15 bases between the two germline ends. CDR3 sequence reads: CASSHEQGPSSYEQYF. The CDR3 coding sequence is TGCGCCAGCAGTCATGAACAGGGACCTAGCTCCTACGAGCAGTACTTC.

The chain couples TRBV12-5 to TRBJ1-1, with a tentative D call TRBD1 (6 bases). Germline assignment: CDR1 LGHNT and CDR2 FRNRAP. The CDR3 loop spans 14 amino acids. Trimming removed 7 bases from V and 1 base from J, with 13 bases in between. CDR3 coding DNA: TGTGCTAGTGTGAGAGGGGGAGAGAACACTGAAGCTTTCTTT. Its protein product is CASVRGGENTEAFF. Looking up the rest from reference TRBV12-5 and TRBJ1-1 gives the full variable domain: DARVTQTPRHKVTEMGQEVTMRCQPILGHNTVFWYRQTMMQGLELLAYFRNRAPLDDSGMPKDRFSAEMPDATLATLKIQPSEPRDSAVYFCASVRGGENTEAFFGQGTRLTVV.

This clone is labeled medium-sized. The J gene is TRBJ1-2, the V gene TRBV15; D might be TRBD1 (5 bases). This CDR3 comprises 15 residues. Trimming cost V 0 bases and J 2 bases, with 10 bases left between them. Germline V gives CDR1 LNHNV, CDR2 YYDKDF (reference sequence). CDR3 nucleotides: TGTGCCACCAGCAGAGATCTTCGGGACAACTATGGCTACACCTTC. Translated: CATSRDLRDNYGYTF.

V gene TRBV27 combines with J gene TRBJ2-3, with 7 nucleotides matching TRBD2. Germline CDR1 reads MNHEY; CDR2 reads SMNVEV (reference sequence). CDR3 length: 16 residues. V trimming: 6 bases; J trimming: 4 bases; junction bases outside the gene matches: 13. This CDR3 reads CASSPRISGSADTQYF. The CDR3 DNA is TGTGCCAGCAGCCCAAGAATTAGCGGGTCGGCAGATACGCAGTATTTT.

This chain connects TRBV12-3 or TRBV12-4 to TRBJ2-7; no firm D call. The CDR3 extends over 11 amino acids. V was pared by 4 bases and J by 0 bases, with 1 base between. The chain's CDR3 is CASSSSYEQYF. DNA for the CDR3: TGTGCCAGCAGTTCCTCCTACGAGCAGTACTTC.

The rearrangement uses TRBV19 and TRBJ2-7; possibly TRBD1 for D (5 bases). The CDR3 contains 14 residues. The germline V and J ends were trimmed by 5 bases and 3 bases, with 14 bases remaining between them. Looked up from germline, CDR1 is LNHDA and CDR2 is SQIVND (reference sequence). This CDR3 is CASSSGIIGYEQYF. The CDR3 bases are TGTGCCAGTAGTTCAGGGATAATCGGCTACGAGCAGTACTTC. Full variable domain (outside the CDR3, taken from reference TRBV19 and TRBJ2-7): DGGITQSPKYLFRKEGQNVTLSCEQNLNHDAMYWYRQDPGQGLRLIYYSQIVNDFQKGDIAEGYSVSREKKESFPLTVTSAQKNPTAFYLCASSSGIIGYEQYFGPGTRLTVT.

V gene TRBV2 combines with J gene TRBJ2-2; the D gene is possibly TRBD2 (6 bases). This CDR3 is built from 17 residues. CDR1 and CDR2 (germline): SNHLY, FYNNEI. With 5 bases removed from V and 4 bases from J, the gap between germline ends came to 20 bases. CDR3: CASSRDGTSRSTGELFF. The DNA of the CDR3 is TGTGCCAGCAGTCGGGACGGGACTTCACGGAGCACCGGGGAGCTGTTTTTT.